Below are 30 T cell receptor beta chains sequenced from a single sample in a study of cytomegalovirus exposure and HLA in healthy donors. With 60 Vbeta and 13 Jbeta primers, the PCR was carried out. Data came from immunoSEQ multiplex PCR; TCRdb stores just in-frame clones and leaves some out. The data hold over 150,000 clones, with about 80% observed a single time. Sequencing was carried out using PBMCs. Receptors were obtained from a man aged 25-45 years in good health and CMV-seronegative.

The chain couples TRBV12-5 to TRBJ2-2, with 7 bases fitting TRBD1. The germline V gene encodes CDR1 LGHNT and CDR2 FRNRAP. CDR3 length: 16 residues. The V segment lost 3 bases and the J segment 2 bases; nucleotides outside the gene matches: 6. The CDR3 sequence is CASGLARGRNTGELFF. CDR3 sequence (DNA): TGTGCTAGTGGTTTAGCGAGGGGGCGAAACACCGGGGAGCTGTTTTTT.

The V gene is TRBV15, the J gene TRBJ1-2; D gene uncertain. V dropped 0 bases and J dropped 5 bases, with 7 bases sitting between them. The CDR3 is made up of 13 amino acids. Germline CDR1 is LNHNV and CDR2 is YYDKDF (reference sequence). The CDR3: CATSRDRRYGYTF. The CDR3 bases are TGTGCCACCAGCAGAGATCGCCGGTATGGCTACACCTTC.

The chain uses TRBV28 and TRBJ2-7; D is unclear. CDR3 length: 13 amino acids. V was shortened by 3 bases and J by 6 bases, with 12 bases between the two germline ends. Germline loops: CDR1 MDHEN, CDR2 SYDVKM. Written as DNA, the CDR3 is TGTGCCAGCAGTTTGTCCCCCTCCCCCGAGCAGTACTTC. The encoded protein is CASSLSPSPEQYF.

A word on this clone: Relative to the germline gene, one junction end is altered; a read error may explain this. This rearrangement joins TRBV5-6 to TRBJ2-5; D perhaps matches TRBD2 (7 bases). The germline V gene encodes CDR1 SGHDT and CDR2 YYEEEE. The CDR3 length is 15 residues. The CDR3 bases are TGTGTCAGCAGCTGGAGGGGGGGCTCCCAAGAGACCCAGTACTTC. Its translation: CVSSWRGGSQETQYF.

The V call is TRBV10-3, the J call TRBJ2-3; 9 positions match TRBD1. The CDR3 has 14 residues. The V segment lost 7 bases and the J segment 5 bases; nucleotides outside the gene matches: 7. Germline V gives CDR1 ENHRY, CDR2 SYGVKD. CDR3 loop: CAINGQGKQDTQYF. The CDR3 DNA reads TGTGCCATCAACGGACAGGGGAAACAAGATACGCAGTATTTT.

CDR3 region: CASSSSGSRGFF. CDR3 sequence (DNA): TGTGCCAGCAGTTCAAGCGGGAGCCGGGGGTTCTTC. The chain employs TRBV7-8 and TRBJ2-1; TRBD2 matches at 8 bases. The CDR3 has 12 amino acids. J gave up 15 bases and V 6 bases, and 10 bases lay outside the gene matches. Germline-derived CDR1 and CDR2 are SGHVS and FQNEAQ.

This clone was observed a handful of times. V and J are TRBV12-5 and TRBJ2-7; weak D call: TRBD1 (8 bases). In germline, CDR1 is LGHNT, CDR2 FRNRAP. The CDR3 consists of 14 residues. The V gene lost 2 bases and the J gene lost 3 bases, with 11 bases spanning the gap. The CDR3 protein is CASGLTGGVYEQYF. The CDR3, as DNA: TGTGCTAGTGGTTTGACAGGGGGGGTCTACGAGCAGTACTTC.

The rearrangement joins TRBV19 to TRBJ1-4; TRBD1 aligns across 8 bases. The ends lost 6 bases at V and 2 bases at J; junction bases unmatched: 2. Germline V gene lookup returns CDR1 LNHDA and CDR2 SQIVND (reference sequence). CDR3 length equals 14 residues. The CDR3 DNA is TGTGCCAGTAGCCAGGGGGCGACTAATGAAAAACTGTTTTTT. Protein product: CASSQGATNEKLFF.

The chain recombines TRBV7-9 with TRBJ1-6; D is unclear. Between the trimmed V and J ends, which lost 6 bases and 7 bases, there was a span of 22 bases. The CDR3 has 17 amino acids. Germline-derived CDR1 and CDR2 are SEHNR and FQNEAQ (reference sequence). The CDR3 loop is CASSPPLGENFNSPLHF. CDR3 nucleotides: TGTGCCAGCAGTCCTCCACTCGGGGAGAACTTCAATTCACCCCTCCACTTT. Based on the CDR3 plus reference TRBV7-9 and TRBJ1-6, the full variable domain is DTGVSQNPRHKITKRGQNVTFRCDPISEHNRLYWYRQTLGQGPEFLTYFQNEAQLEKSRLLSDRFSAERPKGSFSTLEIQRTEQGDSAMYLCASSPPLGENFNSPLHFGNGTRLTVT.

V usage is TRBV5-4 and J usage is TRBJ2-3, with 8 bases aligning to TRBD2. The CDR3 extends over 16 amino acids. Per the germline V gene, CDR1 is SGHNT and CDR2 is YYREEE (reference sequence). Trimming cost V 1 base and J 2 bases; bases outside gene matches: 6. Here the CDR3 reads CASSLQAGATTDTQYF. DNA of the CDR3: TGTGCCAGCAGCTTGCAAGCGGGAGCGACCACAGATACGCAGTATTTT.

A note on this clone: One end of the junction varies from germline; a read error may be responsible. The chain recombines TRBV7-9 with TRBJ1-1, with D perhaps matching TRBD1 (6 bases). The CDR3 runs to 17 residues. Germline values: CDR1 SEHNR, CDR2 FQNEAQ (reference sequence). The CDR3 DNA reads TGTTCCAGCAGCTTATCCAGGACCGGGACACTCCTAGACCCCCCCTTCTTT. Residues: CSSSLSRTGTLLDPPFF. The variable domain in full, completed from reference TRBV7-9 and TRBJ1-1, reads DTGVSQNPRHKITKRGQNVTFRCDPISEHNRLYWYRQTLGQGPEFLTYFQNEAQLEKSRLLSDRFSAERPKGSFSTLEIQRTEQGDSAMYLCSSSLSRTGTLLDPPFFGQGTRLTVV.

On this clone itself: This same CDR3 is encoded by further DNA sequences in the sample. The CDR3 protein is CASSSSYEQYF. The CDR3 DNA is TGTGCCAGCAGCAGTTCCTACGAGCAGTACTTC. This chain connects TRBV28 to TRBJ2-7; D call uncertain. The germline CDR1 and CDR2 sequences are MDHEN and SYDVKM. The V end lost 6 bases, the J end lost 1 base, and 4 bases lay between the germline ends. The CDR3 extends over 11 amino acids.

This rearrangement joins TRBV5-6 to TRBJ1-2; the D gene is possibly TRBD1 (5 bases). Looked up from germline, CDR1 is SGHDT and CDR2 is YYEEEE. This CDR3 spans 15 amino acids. Deletions cut 2 bases from V and 1 base from J, with 12 bases between. This CDR3 reads CASSFQGRINYGYTF. CDR3 bases: TGTGCCAGCAGCTTCCAGGGTCGGATTAACTATGGCTACACCTTC.

The chain joins TRBV5-1 to TRBJ1-4; tentatively, D is TRBD1 (6 bases). CDR1 and CDR2 (germline): SGHRS, YFSETQ. V was cut by 4 bases and J by 5 bases, with 15 bases left in between. The CDR3 sequence is 15 residues long. The CDR3 reads CASSTPDSPNEKLFF. CDR3 in DNA: TGCGCCAGCAGCACCCCGGACAGCCCGAATGAAAAACTGTTTTTT.

This sequence joins TRBV27 and TRBJ2-7; 10 positions match TRBD1. CDR3 length: 15 amino acids. The V gene's germline CDR1 is MNHEY and CDR2 SMNVEV (reference sequence). J lost 2 bases, V lost 7 bases, and 8 bases had no gene match. The CDR3: CASTYSTGGTYEQYF. The CDR3 DNA follows: TGTGCCAGCACCTACTCGACAGGGGGCACCTACGAGCAGTACTTC.

In nucleotides, the CDR3 is TGTGCCTGGAGCGCAACGGGAACCCAGTACTTC. This codes for CAWSATGTQYF. V usage is TRBV30 and J usage is TRBJ2-5; TRBD2 might be the D (5 bases). Germline CDR1 reads GTSNPN; CDR2 reads SVGIG (reference sequence). Trimming stripped 3 bases from V and 8 bases from J, with 10 bases between. This CDR3 is 11 amino acids long. The full variable domain, with the rest looked up from reference TRBV30 and TRBJ2-5, is SQTIHQWPATLVQPVGSPLSLECTVEGTSNPNLYWYRQAAGRGLQLLFYSVGIGQISSEVPQNLSASRPQDRQFILSSKKLLLSDSGFYLCAWSATGTQYFGPGTRLLVL.

V usage is TRBV6-1 and J usage is TRBJ2-3; 7 bases are a match to TRBD2. Germline CDR1 reads MNHNS; CDR2 reads SASEGT. V was clipped by 5 bases and J by 4 bases; unmatched bases: 15. The CDR3 is 17 amino acids. CDR3 DNA: TGTGCCAGCAGTCAAGGGGCTAGGGGCGGGAGTCCAGATACGCAGTATTTT. It is translated as CASSQGARGGSPDTQYF.

The chain recombines TRBV5-4 with TRBJ2-7; 12 positions match TRBD2. The ends lost 5 bases at V and 5 bases at J; junction bases unmatched: 11. This CDR3 comprises 16 residues. The V gene's germline CDR1 is SGHNT and CDR2 YYREEE (reference sequence). CDR3 loop: CASSNRLAGDLDEQYF. CDR3 DNA: TGTGCCAGCAGTAACCGACTAGCGGGAGACTTGGACGAGCAGTACTTC. The full variable domain, rest sourced from reference TRBV5-4 and TRBJ2-7, is ETGVTQSPTHLIKTRGQQVTLRCSSQSGHNTVSWYQQALGQGPQFIFQYYREEENGRGNFPPRFSGLQFPNYSSELNVNALELDDSALYLCASSNRLAGDLDEQYFGPGTRLTVT.

The genes are TRBV5-4 and TRBJ2-5; 12 bases line up with TRBD2. Losses at the gene ends were 1 base for V and 5 bases for J; bases not matched to a gene: 6. The CDR3 is 16 residues long. The germline CDR1 and CDR2 sequences are SGHNT and YYREEE (reference sequence). The CDR3 loop reads CASSLLPSGRVETQYF. CDR3 sequence (DNA): TGTGCCAGCAGCTTGTTGCCTAGCGGGAGGGTGGAGACCCAGTACTTC.

V and J are TRBV7-9 and TRBJ1-4; weak D call: TRBD1 (5 bases). V was shortened by 3 bases and J by 3 bases, with 8 bases between the two germline ends. The germline V gene has CDR1 SEHNR and CDR2 FQNEAQ (reference sequence). The CDR3 has 14 residues. The CDR3 sequence is CASSFGGPNEKLFF. Written as DNA, the CDR3 is TGTGCCAGCAGCTTCGGGGGTCCTAATGAAAAACTGTTTTTT.

This chain uses TRBV19 with TRBJ2-1; 7 bases align to TRBD2. This CDR3 region has 14 residues. Trimming took 7 bases from V and 0 from J; bases not matched to a gene: 3. Germline V gene sequence: CDR1 LNHDA, CDR2 SQIVND (reference sequence). CDR3 in DNA: TGTGCCAGTAAGGCGGGGGACTCCTACAATGAGCAGTTCTTC. It yields the protein CASKAGDSYNEQFF.

The V and J genes are TRBV4-3 and TRBJ2-2; D is unresolved. Germline V gene lookup returns CDR1 LGHNA and CDR2 YSLEER. This CDR3 is 13 amino acids long. V was cut by 3 bases and J by 5 bases, with 7 bases left in between. CDR3 amino acids: CASSHTRTGELFF. CDR3 in DNA: TGCGCCAGCAGCCATACAAGAACCGGGGAGCTGTTTTTT.

The gene calls are TRBV13 and TRBJ2-5; D is unresolved. The J call may be in error: the DNA end matches TRBJ2-7 better. CDR3 length equals 13 residues. The germline V gene encodes CDR1 PRHDT and CDR2 FYEKMQ (reference sequence). The CDR3 sequence is CASAGLASYEQYF. The CDR3 DNA reads as TGTGCCAGCGCTGGGTTAGCATCCTACGAGCAGTACTTC.

The chain has TRBV4-3 and TRBJ1-6; tentative D call: TRBD1 (5 bases). The CDR3 is 18 residues long. Germline CDR1 is LGHNA and CDR2 is YSLEER. V lost 4 bases and J 6 bases, leaving 22 bases between the germline ends. The CDR3 sequence: CASSPRVGGGLSNSPLHF. The CDR3 DNA follows: TGCGCCAGCAGCCCCAGAGTGGGGGGGGGTCTGAGTAATTCACCCCTCCACTTT.

The chain couples TRBV19 to TRBJ1-6, with TRBD1 identical over 8 bases. Germline V gene lookup returns CDR1 LNHDA and CDR2 SQIVND (reference sequence). The CDR3 consists of 18 residues. The V gene end was trimmed by 2 bases and the J gene end by 5 bases; junction bases not matched to a gene: 11. CDR3 nucleotide sequence: TGTGCCAGTAGTATACGGCGAAAACCGGGACAGGATAATTCACCCCTCCACTTT. Its translation: CASSIRRKPGQDNSPLHF. Variable domain in full (rest from reference TRBV19 and TRBJ1-6): DGGITQSPKYLFRKEGQNVTLSCEQNLNHDAMYWYRQDPGQGLRLIYYSQIVNDFQKGDIAEGYSVSREKKESFPLTVTSAQKNPTAFYLCASSIRRKPGQDNSPLHFGNGTRLTVT.

V and J are TRBV6-5 and TRBJ2-4, with TRBD1 identical over 10 bases. Germline lookup yields CDR1 MNHEY and CDR2 SVGAGI. This CDR3 is 13 amino acids long. Germline trimming cut 5 bases from V and 8 bases from J; bases unmatched to any gene: 3. CDR3 in DNA: TGTGCCAGCAGTGGACAGGGGGTGGACATTCAGTACTTC. This encodes CASSGQGVDIQYF.

This clone was seen only once. The J gene is TRBJ1-5, the V gene TRBV4-3, with D maybe TRBD1 (6 bases). Germline V gene lookup returns CDR1 LGHNA and CDR2 YSLEER. V was pared by 0 bases and J by 5 bases, with 14 bases between. The CDR3 runs 16 residues. In nucleotides, the CDR3 is TGCGCCAGCAGCCAAGATCGGGACACGGTCTATCAGCCCCAGCATTTT. Translated, it gives CASSQDRDTVYQPQHF.

This chain links TRBV5-4 with TRBJ1-3; possible D gene TRBD1, 5 bases. Trimming removed 2 bases from V and 5 bases from J, with 8 bases in between. The CDR3 runs 13 residues. Germline CDR1 and CDR2: SGHNT and YYREEE (reference sequence). CDR3 nucleotide sequence: TGTGCCAGCAGCTTTCAGGGAAGAAACACCATATATTTT. Amino acids: CASSFQGRNTIYF.

The CDR3 sequence is CASSLAPGADTQYF. The CDR3, as DNA: TGCGCCAGCAGCTTGGCCCCAGGGGCAGATACGCAGTATTTT. V gene TRBV5-1 combines with J gene TRBJ2-3; TRBD1 is a possible D gene (6 bases). The length of the CDR3 is 14 residues. V was shortened by 0 bases and J by 4 bases, with 9 bases between the two germline ends. Germline V gives CDR1 SGHRS, CDR2 YFSETQ.

The chain's CDR3 is CASSLDSNQPQHF. The DNA of the CDR3 is TGTGCCAGCAGTCTAGATAGCAATCAGCCCCAGCATTTT. The gene calls are TRBV28 and TRBJ1-5; no clear D. This CDR3 is 13 amino acids long. V was pared by 5 bases and J by 0 bases, with 5 bases between. Per germline, CDR1 MDHEN and CDR2 SYDVKM.